This section outlines one TCR beta chain sequence together with its context. Its specificity is not known. Assay used: immunoSEQ multiplex PCR; TCRdb lists only in-frame clones, some missing. The profile shows 99,000 or so clones, about 93% of them singletons. The CDR3 runs to 13 residues. CDR1 is SGHTA and CDR2 is FQGNSA in the germline V gene. J lost 3 bases, V lost 8 bases, and 3 bases had no gene match. This record comes from a study of siplizumab effects on memory and regulatory T cells. Study outcomes and limitations: Tregs proliferating in siplizumab cultures lacked confirmation of their suppressive function.

The sequenced sample consisted of Tregs sorted from blood. The TCR comes from a human donor in good health. The rearrangement uses TRBV7-2 and TRBJ2-7; 11 nucleotides agree with TRBD2. This CDR3 reads CASAGTSGYEQYF. The CDR3 DNA follows: TGTGCCAGCGCCGGGACTAGCGGCTACGAGCAGTACTTC.